A single sample is the source of the 26 T cell receptor beta chains below, sequenced in a study of T cell changes during pregnancy in multiple sclerosis. Generated by immunoSEQ multiplex PCR, the TCRdb table keeps only in-frame clones and is missing some. Of more than 75,000 clones detected, 80% to 95% appear once; the ten largest clones hold roughly 0.94%. The sample was peripheral blood, taken in the first trimester of pregnancy. These receptors were collected from a female donor with multiple sclerosis, enrolled in a pregnancy study.

V usage is TRBV7-9 and J usage is TRBJ2-1; 9 bases map to TRBD2. J was trimmed by 6 bases and V by 5 bases; bases with no gene match: 8. Germline V gene sequence: CDR1 SEHNR, CDR2 FQNEAQ (reference sequence). The CDR3 is 15 amino acids. The CDR3 DNA reads TGTGCCAGCAGCCTTAGCGGGAGACCCAGCAATGAGCAGTTCTTC. Residues: CASSLSGRPSNEQFF. Full variable domain (outside the CDR3, taken from reference TRBV7-9 and TRBJ2-1): DTGVSQNPRHKITKRGQNVTFRCDPISEHNRLYWYRQTLGQGPEFLTYFQNEAQLEKSRLLSDRFSAERPKGSFSTLEIQRTEQGDSAMYLCASSLSGRPSNEQFFGPGTRLTVL.

This sequence joins TRBV7-3 and TRBJ2-7; no clear D. The CDR3 runs to 9 residues. V was pared by 9 bases and J by 4 bases, with 4 bases between. CDR1 and CDR2 from the germline V gene are SGHTA and FQGTGA. The CDR3 region is CARRYEQYF. CDR3 sequence (DNA): TGTGCCAGGCGTTACGAGCAGTACTTC.

The rearrangement links TRBV5-1 to TRBJ2-1; D is possibly TRBD1 (6 bases). Germline V gene lookup returns CDR1 SGHRS and CDR2 YFSETQ. This CDR3 comprises 15 residues. Between the trimmed V and J ends, which lost 0 bases and 4 bases, there was a span of 11 bases. DNA of the CDR3: TGCGCCAGCAGCTTGGGTGGCAGGGGATACAATGAGCAGTTCTTC. It translates to CASSLGGRGYNEQFF.

The genes are TRBV9 and TRBJ2-1; the match to TRBD2 covers 12 bases. Germline CDR1 SGDLS, CDR2 YYNGEE. The CDR3 loop spans 20 amino acids. The V gene end was trimmed by 2 bases and the J gene end by 7 bases; junction bases not matched to a gene: 19. The CDR3 loop is CASSVGMGGLAGTVVNEQFF. The CDR3 nucleotides read TGTGCCAGCAGCGTTGGGATGGGAGGACTAGCGGGAACAGTCGTAAATGAGCAGTTCTTC.

The rearrangement uses TRBV30 and TRBJ1-2, with 7 bases fitting TRBD1. Germline V gene sequence: CDR1 GTSNPN, CDR2 SVGIG (reference sequence). V was clipped by 4 bases and J by 4 bases; unmatched bases: 9. CDR3 size: 14 residues. CDR3 nucleotides: TGTGCCTGGATCCGGGACAGAGGGGGCTATGGCTACACCTTC. It is translated as CAWIRDRGGYGYTF.

With regard to this clone: Other DNA sequences in the same sample also yield this CDR3. This chain connects TRBV11-2 to TRBJ1-1; possible D gene TRBD1, 6 bases. Germline CDR1 is SGHAT and CDR2 is FQNNGV. V lost 3 bases and J 3 bases, leaving 11 bases between the germline ends. CDR3 length: 14 residues. The CDR3 DNA is TGTGCCAGCAGCTTCATCAAGGGGGACACTGAAGCTTTCTTT. This encodes CASSFIKGDTEAFF. The full variable domain, rest sourced from reference TRBV11-2 and TRBJ1-1, is EAGVAQSPRYKIIEKRQSVAFWCNPISGHATLYWYQQILGQGPKLLIQFQNNGVVDDSQLPKDRFSAERLKGVDSTLKIQPAKLEDSAVYLCASSFIKGDTEAFFGQGTRLTVV.

This chain links TRBV4-2 with TRBJ2-7, with 10 bases fitting TRBD2. From germline, CDR1 is LGHNA and CDR2 YNFKEQ. The J segment lost 3 bases and the V segment lost 1 base, leaving 9 bases of the junction unmatched. The CDR3 is 17 residues long. The CDR3 sequence is CASSQVRSGGAGYEQYF. CDR3 DNA sequence: TGTGCCAGCAGCCAAGTGAGGAGCGGGGGGGCCGGCTACGAGCAGTACTTC.

The V gene is TRBV18, the J gene TRBJ1-2; 7 bases are a match to TRBD1. With 2 bases clipped from V and 4 bases from J, the junction kept 7 bases outside the gene matches. The CDR3 is 15 residues long. The germline gives CDR1 KGHSH, CDR2 LQKENI. CDR3 nucleotides: TGTGCCAGCTCACCAGTGGGACAGTTTTCCTATGGCTACACCTTC. Protein product: CASSPVGQFSYGYTF.

This chain connects TRBV7-9 to TRBJ2-7, with TRBD1 matching 10 bases. CDR1 and CDR2 (germline): SEHNR, FQNEAQ (reference sequence). V was clipped by 3 bases and J by 1 base; unmatched bases: 9. The CDR3 is made up of 17 amino acids. CDR3 nucleotides: TGTGCCAGCAGCTTTATGCAACCGGGACAGGGGTCCTACGAGCAGTACTTC. This codes for CASSFMQPGQGSYEQYF. Complete variable domain (other parts from reference TRBV7-9 and TRBJ2-7): DTGVSQNPRHKITKRGQNVTFRCDPISEHNRLYWYRQTLGQGPEFLTYFQNEAQLEKSRLLSDRFSAERPKGSFSTLEIQRTEQGDSAMYLCASSFMQPGQGSYEQYFGPGTRLTVT.

The V gene is TRBV6-5, the J gene TRBJ2-7; possibly TRBD1 for D (6 bases). V was trimmed by 6 bases and J by 3 bases, leaving 12 bases between them. Germline V gives CDR1 MNHEY, CDR2 SVGAGI. The length of the CDR3 is 13 residues. The CDR3 spells CASRPTGNYEQYF. The CDR3 DNA reads TGTGCCAGCAGACCCACAGGGAACTACGAGCAGTACTTC.

The J gene is TRBJ2-7, the V gene TRBV2; 8 bases map to TRBD2. The CDR3 covers 15 residues. The ends lost 7 bases at V and 2 bases at J; junction bases unmatched: 10. The germline CDR1 and CDR2 sequences are SNHLY and FYNNEI. The CDR3 is CASTEEGLETYEQYF. The CDR3 nucleotides are TGTGCCAGCACCGAAGAGGGACTAGAGACCTACGAGCAGTACTTC.

This clone occurred a few times. This chain connects TRBV7-3 to TRBJ1-1; 10 bases line up with TRBD1. V lost 3 bases to trimming and J lost 7 bases; unmatched junction nucleotides: 2. Looked up from germline, CDR1 is SGHTA and CDR2 is FQGTGA. CDR3 size: 13 residues. CDR3 in DNA: TGTGCCAGCAGCTTCCGGACAGGGGGTGAAGCTTTCTTT. Protein: CASSFRTGGEAFF.

The genes are TRBV4-3 and TRBJ2-2, with D possibly TRBD2 on 5 matching bases. Per germline, CDR1 LGHNA and CDR2 YSLEER. This CDR3 region has 17 residues. The V gene lost 1 base and the J gene lost 11 bases, with 23 bases spanning the gap. CDR3 loop: CASSQVRGPRSYTELFF. The DNA of the CDR3 is TGCGCCAGCAGCCAAGTCCGAGGGCCGCGCTCCTATACTGAGCTGTTTTTT.

V gene TRBV6-5 combines with J gene TRBJ1-1; a weak D match, TRBD1 (5 bases). The CDR3 runs 16 residues. CDR1 and CDR2 (germline): MNHEY, SVGAGI. V gave up 1 base and J gave up 0 bases, with 12 bases separating them. Here the CDR3 reads CASSYFGAGLNTEAFF. The CDR3 DNA is TGTGCCAGCAGTTACTTTGGGGCAGGCTTGAACACTGAAGCTTTCTTT.

The rearrangement joins TRBV21-1 to TRBJ2-7; TRBD1 reflects the table's D call only, with no check against the DNA. TRBV21-1 is labeled a pseudogene. The CDR3 extends over 15 amino acids. CDR3 loop: CASSKSGRAPYEQYF. CDR3 nucleotide sequence: TGTGCCAGCAGCAAGAGTGGCAGGGCCCCCTACGAGCAGTACTTC.

This clone appeared once. The chain joins TRBV5-1 to TRBJ2-5; possibly TRBD2 for D (6 bases). The CDR3 is 16 residues long. Germline values: CDR1 SGHRS, CDR2 YFSETQ. Trimming pared 0 bases from V and 5 bases from J, leaving 17 bases between. This CDR3 reads CASSLVETRFGETQYF. The CDR3 bases are TGCGCCAGCAGCTTGGTTGAGACTAGATTCGGGGAGACCCAGTACTTC.

The V call is TRBV10-1, the J call TRBJ2-1, with 11 positions matching TRBD2. Germline V gene sequence: CDR1 WNHNN, CDR2 SYGVQD (reference sequence). The CDR3 consists of 16 residues. Trimming cost V 5 bases and J 7 bases; bases outside gene matches: 10. The CDR3 DNA sequence: TGCGCCAGCAGTCCGTTAGCGGGAGGGCCGAGGAATGAGCAGTTCTTC. It specifies CASSPLAGGPRNEQFF.

The chain is built from TRBV4-3 and TRBJ1-6; D call uncertain. Germline V gene data show CDR1 as LGHNA and CDR2 as YSLEER. CDR3 length: 15 residues. The V gene lost 3 bases and the J gene lost 0 bases, with 6 bases spanning the gap. CDR3 protein: CASSQGSSYNSPLHF. In DNA, the CDR3 is TGCGCCAGCAGCCAGGGCAGCTCCTATAATTCACCCCTCCACTTT.

The chain carries TRBV6-5 and TRBJ2-2; possible D gene TRBD1, 6 bases. Trimming shortened V by 2 bases and J by 7 bases, and 14 bases separated the two germline ends. This CDR3 contains 15 residues. Germline CDR1 and CDR2: MNHEY and SVGAGI. In nucleotides, the CDR3 is TGTGCCAGCAGTTACGGGGACAAGTCCATCGGGGAGCTGTTTTTT. Amino acid sequence: CASSYGDKSIGELFF.

V and J are TRBV5-1 and TRBJ1-3; 8 positions agree with TRBD1. This CDR3 contains 16 residues. Germline lookup yields CDR1 SGHRS and CDR2 YFSETQ. The junction had 8 bases not matched to a gene; V was cut back by 4 bases and J by 2 bases. Here the CDR3 reads CASSLPDRVAGNTIYF. The CDR3 DNA reads TGCGCCAGCAGCCTCCCGGACAGGGTGGCTGGAAACACCATATATTTT.

This sequence joins TRBV11-3 and TRBJ2-3, with TRBD2 matching over 8 bases. Germline CDR1 is SGHNT and CDR2 is YENEEA. The CDR3 loop spans 15 amino acids. V was clipped by 4 bases and J by 2 bases; unmatched bases: 5. The CDR3 reads CASSSGGGPTDTQYF. The CDR3 coding sequence is TGTGCCAGCAGCTCGGGCGGGGGGCCCACAGATACGCAGTATTTT. The full variable domain, its missing parts supplied by reference TRBV11-3 and TRBJ2-3, is EAGVVQSPRYKIIEKKQPVAFWCNPISGHNTLYWYLQNLGQGPELLIRYENEEAVDDSQLPKDRFSAERLKGVDSTLKIQPAELGDSAVYLCASSSGGGPTDTQYFGPGTRLTVL.

V and J are TRBV4-2 and TRBJ1-2, with D possibly being TRBD1 (5 bases). The germline CDR1 and CDR2 sequences are LGHNA and YNFKEQ. The ends were cut back, 3 bases at V and 2 bases at J, with 13 bases in the middle. The CDR3 spans 15 residues. This chain's CDR3 is CASSQSPQGNYGYTF. CDR3 DNA: TGTGCCAGCAGCCAGTCCCCTCAGGGAAACTATGGCTACACCTTC.

The gene calls are TRBV6-1 and TRBJ1-5; D ambiguous. This CDR3 has 14 amino acids. V gave up 0 bases and J gave up 1 base, with 4 bases separating them. Germline CDR1 reads MNHNS; CDR2 reads SASEGT. CDR3 amino acids: CASSEAASNQPQHF. The CDR3 DNA reads as TGTGCCAGCAGTGAAGCAGCGAGCAATCAGCCCCAGCATTTT.

The gene calls are TRBV5-1 and TRBJ1-2; the match to TRBD1 covers 7 bases. The ends lost 5 bases at V and 6 bases at J; junction bases unmatched: 16. Germline V CDR1 and CDR2: SGHRS, YFSETQ. The CDR3 loop spans 16 amino acids. The CDR3 coding sequence is TGCGCCAGCAGATTGTCGACAGGGCCTCAATCAAATGGCTACACCTTC. Amino acids: CASRLSTGPQSNGYTF.

The rearrangement joins TRBV18 to TRBJ2-5, with 9 bases identical to TRBD1. CDR3 length equals 16 residues. Per the germline V gene, CDR1 is KGHSH and CDR2 is LQKENI. The trim removed 6 bases at V and 4 bases at J, leaving 12 bases unmatched. The CDR3 loop reads CASSLRDRVSGETQYF. The CDR3 DNA sequence: TGTGCCAGCTCCCTCCGGGACAGGGTTAGTGGAGAGACCCAGTACTTC.

CDR3 in DNA: TGTGCCAGCAGCTCTAGCGGGGGGGCCAACGAGCAGTACTTC. Amino acid sequence: CASSSSGGANEQYF. This chain connects TRBV7-9 to TRBJ2-7, with 12 bases aligning to TRBD2. Germline values: CDR1 SEHNR, CDR2 FQNEAQ (reference sequence). Trimming cost V 4 bases and J 5 bases; bases outside gene matches: 3. This CDR3 is built from 14 residues.